This T cell receptor (beta chain) appears in the sequencing data of a study of early stage breast cancer tumors. Each sample had two DNA replicates, 0.45 to 0.65 ug blood or 1.5 ug tissue. Sequenced by immunoSEQ multiplex PCR; TCRdb stores in-frame clones only, minus some. The sample yields fewer than 75,000 clones, about 80% seen once. CDR3 length: 14 residues. Germline-derived CDR1 and CDR2 are MNHEY and SMNVEV (reference sequence). V lost 5 bases and J 6 bases, leaving 16 bases between the germline ends. The TCR originated in a young adult with breast cancer. The specimen sequenced was blood. V and J are TRBV27 and TRBJ1-1; D perhaps matches TRBD1 (6 bases). The CDR3, as DNA: TGTGCCAGCAGTGAGAGGGGGGGGTGGGCTGAAGCTTTCTTT. This translates into CASSERGGWAEAFF.